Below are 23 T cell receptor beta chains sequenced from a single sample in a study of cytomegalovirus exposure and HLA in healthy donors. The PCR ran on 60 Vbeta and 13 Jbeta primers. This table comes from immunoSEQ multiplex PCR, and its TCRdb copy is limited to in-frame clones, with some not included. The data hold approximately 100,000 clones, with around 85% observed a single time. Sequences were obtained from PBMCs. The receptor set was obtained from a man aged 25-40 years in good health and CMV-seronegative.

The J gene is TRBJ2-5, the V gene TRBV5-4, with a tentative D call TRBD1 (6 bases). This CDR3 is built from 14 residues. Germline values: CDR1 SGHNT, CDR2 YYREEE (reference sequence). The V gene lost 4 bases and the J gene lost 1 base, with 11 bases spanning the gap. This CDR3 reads CASSAADSQETQYF. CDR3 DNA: TGTGCCAGCAGCGCGGCGGACAGCCAAGAGACCCAGTACTTC. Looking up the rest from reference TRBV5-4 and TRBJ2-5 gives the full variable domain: ETGVTQSPTHLIKTRGQQVTLRCSSQSGHNTVSWYQQALGQGPQFIFQYYREEENGRGNFPPRFSGLQFPNYSSELNVNALELDDSALYLCASSAADSQETQYFGPGTRLLVL.

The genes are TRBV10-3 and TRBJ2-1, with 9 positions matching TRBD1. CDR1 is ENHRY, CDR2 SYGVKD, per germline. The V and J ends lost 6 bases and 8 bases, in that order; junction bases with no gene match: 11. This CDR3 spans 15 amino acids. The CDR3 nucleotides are TGTGCCATCAGGGCGACCGGGACAGGGAGAGATGAGCAGTTCTTC. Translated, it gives CAIRATGTGRDEQFF.

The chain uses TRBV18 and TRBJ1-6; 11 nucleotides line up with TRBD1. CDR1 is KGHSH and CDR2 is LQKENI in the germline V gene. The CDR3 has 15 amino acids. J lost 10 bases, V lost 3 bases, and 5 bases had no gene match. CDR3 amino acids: CASSPGTGGQSPLHF. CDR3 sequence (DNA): TGTGCCAGCTCACCCGGGACAGGGGGTCAATCACCCCTCCACTTT.

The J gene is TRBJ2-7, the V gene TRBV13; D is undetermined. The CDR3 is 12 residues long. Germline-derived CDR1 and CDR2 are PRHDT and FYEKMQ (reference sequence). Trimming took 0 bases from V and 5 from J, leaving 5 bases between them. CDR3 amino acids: CASSLGLHEQYF. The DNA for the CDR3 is TGTGCCAGCAGCTTAGGCCTTCACGAGCAGTACTTC.

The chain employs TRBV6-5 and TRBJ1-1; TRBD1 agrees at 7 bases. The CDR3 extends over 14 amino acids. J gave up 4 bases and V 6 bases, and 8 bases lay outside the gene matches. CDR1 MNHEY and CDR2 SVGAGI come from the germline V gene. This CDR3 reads CASSGRQGRTEAFF. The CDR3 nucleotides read TGTGCCAGCAGCGGCCGACAGGGCCGCACTGAAGCTTTCTTT.

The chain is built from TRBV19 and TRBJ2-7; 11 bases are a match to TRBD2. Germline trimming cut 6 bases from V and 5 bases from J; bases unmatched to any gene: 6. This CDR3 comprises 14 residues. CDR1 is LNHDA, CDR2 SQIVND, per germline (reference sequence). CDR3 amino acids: CASSQLAGVHEQYF. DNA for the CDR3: TGTGCCAGTAGCCAACTAGCGGGAGTCCACGAGCAGTACTTC.

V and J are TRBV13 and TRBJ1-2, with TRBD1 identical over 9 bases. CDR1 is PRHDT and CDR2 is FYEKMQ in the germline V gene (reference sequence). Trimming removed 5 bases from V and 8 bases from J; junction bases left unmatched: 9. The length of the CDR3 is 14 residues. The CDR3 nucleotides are TGTGCCAGCAGCGCAGACAGGGGGAAGGAAGGCTACACCTTC. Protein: CASSADRGKEGYTF.

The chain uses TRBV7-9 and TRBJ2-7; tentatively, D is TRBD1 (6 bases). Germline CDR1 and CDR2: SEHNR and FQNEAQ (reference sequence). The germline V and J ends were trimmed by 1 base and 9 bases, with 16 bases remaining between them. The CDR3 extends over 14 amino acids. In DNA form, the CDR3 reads TGTGCCAGCAGCTTAGACAGGGACCTACGCGTGCAGTACTTC. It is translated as CASSLDRDLRVQYF.

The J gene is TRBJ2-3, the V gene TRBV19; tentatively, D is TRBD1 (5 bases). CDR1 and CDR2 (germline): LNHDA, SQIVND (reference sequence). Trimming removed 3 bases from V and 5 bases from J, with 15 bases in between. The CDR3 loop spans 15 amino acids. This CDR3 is CASSMPGPLIDTQYF. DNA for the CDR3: TGTGCCAGTAGTATGCCAGGGCCCTTGATAGATACGCAGTATTTT.

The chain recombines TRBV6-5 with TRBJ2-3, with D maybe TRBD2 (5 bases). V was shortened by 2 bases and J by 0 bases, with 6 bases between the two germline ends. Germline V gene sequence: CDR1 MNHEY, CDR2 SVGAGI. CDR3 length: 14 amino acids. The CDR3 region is CASSYGGSTDTQYF. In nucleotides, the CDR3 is TGTGCCAGCAGTTACGGCGGGAGCACAGATACGCAGTATTTT.

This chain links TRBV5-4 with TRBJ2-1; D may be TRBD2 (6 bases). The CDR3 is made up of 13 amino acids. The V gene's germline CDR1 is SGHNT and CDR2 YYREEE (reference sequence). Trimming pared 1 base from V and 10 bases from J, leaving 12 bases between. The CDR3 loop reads CASSLSGPGEQFF. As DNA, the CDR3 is TGTGCCAGCAGCTTGAGCGGGCCGGGGGAGCAGTTCTTC.

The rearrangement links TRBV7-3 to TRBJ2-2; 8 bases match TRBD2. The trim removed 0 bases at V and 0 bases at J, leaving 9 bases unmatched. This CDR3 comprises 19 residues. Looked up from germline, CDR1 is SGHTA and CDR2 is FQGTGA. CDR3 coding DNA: TGTGCCAGCAGCTTAACGATAGCGAGCGGGGGAACGAACACCGGGGAGCTGTTTTTT. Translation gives CASSLTIASGGTNTGELFF.

The CDR3 nucleotides read TGTGCCAGCAGTTCCCCGGGACTAGCGGGAGGGCCCTCAGATACGCAGTATTTT. Translating it yields CASSSPGLAGGPSDTQYF. This chain connects TRBV28 to TRBJ2-3; 16 bases line up with TRBD2. V was pared by 4 bases and J by 4 bases, with 8 bases of the junction left unmatched. CDR1 and CDR2 (germline): MDHEN, SYDVKM. This CDR3 spans 18 amino acids.

This chain's CDR3 is CASKARLVGPHTQYF. DNA for the CDR3: TGTGCCAGTAAAGCTCGACTAGTAGGACCCCATACGCAGTATTTT. V gene TRBV19 combines with J gene TRBJ2-3; a possible D gene is TRBD2 (6 bases). The germline gives CDR1 LNHDA, CDR2 SQIVND (reference sequence). V was trimmed by 7 bases and J by 7 bases, leaving 21 bases between them. The CDR3 loop spans 15 amino acids.

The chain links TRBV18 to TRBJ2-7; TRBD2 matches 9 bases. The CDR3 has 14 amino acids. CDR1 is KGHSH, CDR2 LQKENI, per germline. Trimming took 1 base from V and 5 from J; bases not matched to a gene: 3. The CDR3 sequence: CASSPLSGGNEQYF. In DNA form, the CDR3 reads TGTGCCAGCTCACCACTTAGCGGGGGTAACGAGCAGTACTTC.

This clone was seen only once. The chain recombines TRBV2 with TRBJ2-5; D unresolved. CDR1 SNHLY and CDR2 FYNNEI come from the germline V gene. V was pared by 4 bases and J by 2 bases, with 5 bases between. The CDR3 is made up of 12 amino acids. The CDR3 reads CASSAFQETQYF. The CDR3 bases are TGTGCCAGCAGTGCGTTTCAAGAGACCCAGTACTTC. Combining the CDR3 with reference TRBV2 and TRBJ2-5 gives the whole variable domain EPEVTQTPSHQVTQMGQEVILRCVPISNHLYFYWYRQILGQKVEFLVSFYNNEISEKSEIFDDQFSVERPDGSNFTLKIRSTKLEDSAMYFCASSAFQETQYFGPGTRLLVL.

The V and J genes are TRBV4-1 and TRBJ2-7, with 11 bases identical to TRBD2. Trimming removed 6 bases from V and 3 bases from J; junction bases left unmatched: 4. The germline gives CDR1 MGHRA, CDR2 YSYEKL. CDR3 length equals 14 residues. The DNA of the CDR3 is TGCGCCAGCAGTCGACTAGCGGGGAACTACGAGCAGTACTTC. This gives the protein CASSRLAGNYEQYF.

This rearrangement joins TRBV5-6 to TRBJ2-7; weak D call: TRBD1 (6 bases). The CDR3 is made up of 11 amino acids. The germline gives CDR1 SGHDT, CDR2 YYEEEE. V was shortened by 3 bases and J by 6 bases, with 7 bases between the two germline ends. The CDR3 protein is CASSYRVEQYF. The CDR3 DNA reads TGTGCCAGCAGCTACAGGGTCGAGCAGTACTTC.

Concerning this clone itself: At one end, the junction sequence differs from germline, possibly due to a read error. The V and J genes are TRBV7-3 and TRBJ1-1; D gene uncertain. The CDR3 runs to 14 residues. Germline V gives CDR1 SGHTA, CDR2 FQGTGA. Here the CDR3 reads CASSQTALVGSEVF. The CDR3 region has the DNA TGTGCCAGCAGCCAGACGGCCTTGGTAGGTAGTGAGGTCTTT.

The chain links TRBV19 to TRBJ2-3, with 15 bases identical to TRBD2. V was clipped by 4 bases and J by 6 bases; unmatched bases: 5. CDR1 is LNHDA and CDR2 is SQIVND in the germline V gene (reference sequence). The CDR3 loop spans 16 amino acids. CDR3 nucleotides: TGTGCCAGTAGTACAGGACTAGCGGGGGGGCTTGATACGCAGTATTTT. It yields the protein CASSTGLAGGLDTQYF.

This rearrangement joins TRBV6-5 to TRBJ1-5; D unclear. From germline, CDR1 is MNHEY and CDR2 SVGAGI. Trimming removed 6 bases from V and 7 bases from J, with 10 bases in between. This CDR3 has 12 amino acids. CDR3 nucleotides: TGTGCCAGCAGCGAGGGTGGGCAGCCCCAGCATTTT. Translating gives CASSEGGQPQHF.

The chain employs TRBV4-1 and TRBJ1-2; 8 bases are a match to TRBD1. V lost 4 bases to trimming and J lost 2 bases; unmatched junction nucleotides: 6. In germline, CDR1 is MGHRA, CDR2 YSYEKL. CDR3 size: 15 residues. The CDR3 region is CASSRIAGGNYGYTF. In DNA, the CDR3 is TGCGCCAGCAGCCGGATAGCAGGGGGCAACTATGGCTACACCTTC.

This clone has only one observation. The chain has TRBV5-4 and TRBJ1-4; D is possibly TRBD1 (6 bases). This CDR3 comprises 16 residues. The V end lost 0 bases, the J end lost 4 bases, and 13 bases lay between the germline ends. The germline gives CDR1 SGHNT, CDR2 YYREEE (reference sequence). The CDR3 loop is CASSLGGGGNNEKLFF. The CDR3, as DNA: TGTGCCAGCAGCTTGGGGGGGGGCGGCAATAATGAAAAACTGTTTTTT. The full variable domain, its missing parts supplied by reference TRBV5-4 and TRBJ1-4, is ETGVTQSPTHLIKTRGQQVTLRCSSQSGHNTVSWYQQALGQGPQFIFQYYREEENGRGNFPPRFSGLQFPNYSSELNVNALELDDSALYLCASSLGGGGNNEKLFFGSGTQLSVL.